These 17 T cell receptor beta chains originate from one sample sequenced in a study of blood T cell repertoires in COVID-19. Profiled with immunoSEQ multiplex PCR; TCRdb holds only in-frame clones, not every one. The table records 270,000 or so clones, roughly nine tenths of them present only once. Sequenced sample: peripheral blood. These receptors came from a woman aged 30 to 39 with COVID-19, enrolled during active disease.

The genes are TRBV6-1 and TRBJ1-5; perhaps TRBD1 as D (6 bases). Germline-derived CDR1 and CDR2 are MNHNS and SASEGT. Deletions cut 4 bases from V and 4 bases from J, with 17 bases between. The CDR3 length is 16 residues. The CDR3 region is CASSARTVSLNQPQHF. The CDR3 DNA is TGTGCCAGCAGTGCCCGGACAGTTTCCTTAAATCAGCCCCAGCATTTT.

The chain has TRBV9 and TRBJ2-3, with D perhaps TRBD2 (5 bases). V shed 0 bases and J shed 0 bases, with 11 bases lying between them. Germline CDR1 SGDLS, CDR2 YYNGEE. The CDR3 is 16 residues long. The DNA of the CDR3 is TGTGCCAGCAGCGTAGGGAGGTCTGCTAGCACAGATACGCAGTATTTT. It translates to CASSVGRSASTDTQYF.

The V gene is TRBV11-2, the J gene TRBJ2-1; D is possibly TRBD1 (5 bases). Germline lookup yields CDR1 SGHAT and CDR2 FQNNGV. CDR3 length: 15 amino acids. V was shortened by 3 bases and J by 2 bases, with 11 bases between the two germline ends. The CDR3 spells CASSLTASAYNEQFF. In DNA, the CDR3 is TGTGCCAGCAGCTTGACAGCGTCCGCCTACAATGAGCAGTTCTTC.

The rearrangement joins TRBV7-2 to TRBJ2-1, with 9 bases that match TRBD2. Germline trimming cut 4 bases from V and 15 bases from J; bases unmatched to any gene: 4. Germline CDR1 and CDR2: SGHTA and FQGNSA. This CDR3 spans 11 amino acids. In DNA form, the CDR3 reads TGTGCCAGCAGCTCCGGACTAGCGAGGTTCTTC. Translating it yields CASSSGLARFF.

The V call is TRBV7-9, the J call TRBJ1-1; 8 bases line up with TRBD1. V was clipped by 4 bases and J by 8 bases; unmatched bases: 6. CDR3 length equals 13 residues. Germline V gene lookup returns CDR1 SEHNR and CDR2 FQNEAQ (reference sequence). For the CDR3, the DNA is TGTGCCAGCAGCTCCCCGGGACAGGTCGAAGCTTTCTTT. This gives the protein CASSSPGQVEAFF.

This sequence joins TRBV11-2 and TRBJ1-1; D possibly corresponds to TRBD1 (5 bases). The CDR3 extends over 14 amino acids. The germline gives CDR1 SGHAT, CDR2 FQNNGV. Trimming took off 3 bases at V and 5 bases at J, with 13 bases between the two ends. The DNA for the CDR3 is TGTGCCAGCAGCTTTACCGCGGGGCGTACTGAAGCTTTCTTT. This gives the protein CASSFTAGRTEAFF. The whole variable domain, remainder taken from reference TRBV11-2 and TRBJ1-1, is EAGVAQSPRYKIIEKRQSVAFWCNPISGHATLYWYQQILGQGPKLLIQFQNNGVVDDSQLPKDRFSAERLKGVDSTLKIQPAKLEDSAVYLCASSFTAGRTEAFFGQGTRLTVV.

The V call is TRBV30, the J call TRBJ1-2; TRBD1 matches at 8 bases. CDR1 is GTSNPN, CDR2 SVGIG, per germline (reference sequence). With V trimmed by 3 bases and J by 8 bases, 8 bases remained unmatched. The CDR3 spans 13 residues. CDR3 nucleotides: TGTGCCTGGAGAGCGGCAACAGGGGGAGGCTACACCTTC. This encodes CAWRAATGGGYTF.

V and J are TRBV15 and TRBJ2-5; 10 bases align to TRBD1. This CDR3 is 16 amino acids long. CDR1 LNHNV and CDR2 YYDKDF come from the germline V gene (reference sequence). V shed 2 bases and J 2 bases; nucleotides not matched to a gene: 5. Here the CDR3 DNA reads TGTGCCACCAGCAGATATGACAGGGGGCCACAAGAGACCCAGTACTTC. It codes for CATSRYDRGPQETQYF.

V usage is TRBV5-1 and J usage is TRBJ2-1; D is possibly TRBD1 (6 bases). This CDR3 contains 14 residues. The V end was cut by 0 bases, the J end by 6 bases, with 10 bases between. Germline CDR1 reads SGHRS; CDR2 reads YFSETQ. This chain's CDR3 is CASSLVQGSNEQFF. The DNA for the CDR3 is TGCGCCAGCAGCTTGGTTCAGGGGAGCAATGAGCAGTTCTTC. The variable domain in full, completed from reference TRBV5-1 and TRBJ2-1, reads KAGVTQTPRYLIKTRGQQVTLSCSPISGHRSVSWYQQTPGQGLQFLFEYFSETQRNKGNFPGRFSGRQFSNSRSEMNVSTLELGDSALYLCASSLVQGSNEQFFGPGTRLTVL.

The chain is built from TRBV6-5 and TRBJ2-5; weak D call: TRBD1 (6 bases). Trimming cost V 6 bases and J 8 bases, with 19 bases left between them. CDR3 length: 14 amino acids. Germline CDR1 is MNHEY and CDR2 is SVGAGI. Written as DNA, the CDR3 is TGTGCCAGCAGACCAACAGGGTCTGAGCAAACCCAGTACTTC. Residues: CASRPTGSEQTQYF.

The chain joins TRBV27 to TRBJ2-6; 8 nucleotides match TRBD1. Germline CDR1 and CDR2: MNHEY and SMNVEV (reference sequence). The V gene end was trimmed by 5 bases and the J gene end by 2 bases; junction bases not matched to a gene: 5. The CDR3 extends over 16 amino acids. For the CDR3, the DNA is TGTGCCAGCAGTCAGGCAGGGGGCGCTGGGGCCAACGTCCTGACTTTC. Its protein is CASSQAGGAGANVLTF.

This chain joins TRBV19 and TRBJ1-5; 7 bases fit TRBD1. This CDR3 contains 18 residues. V was clipped by 4 bases and J by 2 bases; unmatched bases: 14. Germline CDR1 reads LNHDA; CDR2 reads SQIVND (reference sequence). CDR3 DNA sequence: TGTGCCAGTAGTACCTCGACAGGGCGCGTACGCGGCAATCAGCCCCAGCATTTT. Translating it yields CASSTSTGRVRGNQPQHF.

J is TRBJ1-5 and V is TRBV28; 7 positions agree with TRBD1. The CDR3 covers 21 residues. V trimming: 3 bases; J trimming: 0 bases; junction bases outside the gene matches: 20. Per the germline V gene, CDR1 is MDHEN and CDR2 is SYDVKM. CDR3 DNA sequence: TGTGCCAGCAGTTTCTTGGGGCTATCCGACAGGGCTCTCAGTAGCAATCAGCCCCAGCATTTT. Amino acids: CASSFLGLSDRALSSNQPQHF.

This clone came up once. This rearrangement joins TRBV7-6 to TRBJ2-2, with 11 bases identical to TRBD1. Trimming at V came to 4 bases and at J to 7 bases, leaving 5 bases not matched to a gene. The CDR3 spans 15 residues. Germline CDR1 is SGHVS and CDR2 is FNYEAQ. In DNA, the CDR3 is TGTGCCAGCAGCTCCAGGACAGGGGGCAACGGGGAGCTGTTTTTT. Translating it yields CASSSRTGGNGELFF.

The chain recombines TRBV30 with TRBJ1-2; D ambiguous. The ends were cut back, 7 bases at V and 5 bases at J, with 17 bases in the middle. This CDR3 is built from 13 residues. Germline lookup yields CDR1 GTSNPN and CDR2 SVGIG (reference sequence). CDR3 DNA: TGTGCCTCCCCGTTAACGGGGAGATATGGCTACACCTTC. As protein: CASPLTGRYGYTF.

J is TRBJ2-7 and V is TRBV11-2; TRBD2 is a possible D gene (6 bases). The CDR3 sequence is 17 residues long. Trimming stripped 5 bases from V and 7 bases from J, with 27 bases between. Germline V lookup: CDR1 SGHAT, CDR2 FQNNGV. In DNA, the CDR3 is TGTGCCAGCAGCCGAAACGTAGCAACTACGCGGGGTGAAGAGCAGTACTTC. It yields the protein CASSRNVATTRGEEQYF.

The chain carries TRBV5-4 and TRBJ2-7, with D perhaps TRBD2 (7 bases). Trimming left V 1 base short and J 2 bases short, with 10 bases between. Looked up from germline, CDR1 is SGHNT and CDR2 is YYREEE (reference sequence). The CDR3 length is 14 residues. CDR3 nucleotides: TGTGCCAGCAGCTTGTACGGGGGGCCCTACGAGCAGTACTTC. It codes for CASSLYGGPYEQYF.